The rows below give T cell receptor beta chains drawn from one sample of a study of identifying expanded T cells in peripheral blood. Assay used: immunoSEQ multiplex PCR; TCRdb lists only in-frame clones, some missing. Counted here are under 85,000 clones, 84% occurring once; the ten biggest clones make up 15% to 20%. Sequenced material: blood. Receptors were obtained from a person between 18 and 70 years old in good health. Both conserved end residues are part of each CDR3. Each record gives: clone size, D gene, V gene, J gene, CDR3 DNA, CDR3 protein. D genes are given only for firm matches. Size tells how often a clone was seen (once, few, many) or the class of an expanded clone, and some rows leave it out.

>.|.|TRBV15|TRBJ2-5
TGTGCCACCAGCAGGGGGCACCTAACAAAGGAGACCCAGTACTTC
CATSRGHLTKETQYF
>once|.|TRBV27|TRBJ1-3
TGTGCCAGTGGGGGTCCTGGAAACACCATATATTTT
CASGGPGNTIYF
>.|.|TRBV7-3|TRBJ2-7
TGTGCCAGCAGCTTAGAGGGAGGACAGAACCCCCTACGGCAGTACTTC
CASSLEGGQNPLRQYF
>.|.|TRBV5-1|TRBJ1-1
TGCGCCAGCAGCTTGGGGCACGGAAACACTGAAGCTTTCTTT
CASSLGHGNTEAFF
>.|.|TRBV4-2|TRBJ2-7
TGTGCCAGCAGCCAAGGGCCAGGGTGGTCCTACGAGCAGTACTTC
CASSQGPGWSYEQYF
>.|TRBD1|TRBV6-5|TRBJ2-2
TGTGCCAGCAGCCTAGAAACGACAGGGTTTGGGGAGCTGTTTTTT
CASSLETTGFGELFF
>.|.|TRBV28|TRBJ1-2
TGTGCCAGCAGTTCAAGTTGGGGTCCCTCTCACTATGGCTACACCTTC
CASSSSWGPSHYGYTF
>.|.|TRBV4-3|TRBJ1-3
TGCGCCAGCAGCCAGGAAGGGCCTGGAATTGGAAACACCATATATTTT
CASSQEGPGIGNTIYF
>once|TRBD1|TRBV5-1|TRBJ1-4
TGCGCCAGCAGCTCGACGACTCCAGGGGGCAGCGGTGAAAAACTGTTTTTT
CASSSTTPGGSGEKLFF
>.|TRBD2|TRBV7-2|TRBJ2-1
TGTGCCAGCAGCTTACGGGGCGGGAGCTCCTACAATGAGCAGTTCTTC
CASSLRGGSSYNEQFF
>.|.|TRBV9|TRBJ1-3
TGTGCCAGCAGCGGAAAGGACATCTCTGGAAACACCATATATTTT
CASSGKDISGNTIYF
>.|.|TRBV19|TRBJ2-2
TGTGCCAGTAGTATTGTCCCCGGGGAGCTGTTTTTT
CASSIVPGELFF
>.|.|TRBV4-2|TRBJ2-7
TGTGCCAGCAGCCAAGATTTATACTACGAGCAGTACTTC
CASSQDLYYEQYF
>once|TRBD1|TRBV6-1|TRBJ2-5
TGTGCCGGCGCTAGGGGCGGCAGGGGGAAAGAGACCCAGTACTTC
CAGARGGRGKETQYF
>.|TRBD1|TRBV4-1|TRBJ2-7
TGCGCCAGCAGCCAAGCTAGGTTCACAGGGGGTTTGGACGAGCAGTACTTC
CASSQARFTGGLDEQYF
>.|TRBD1|TRBV7-9|TRBJ1-2
TGTGCCAGCAGCTGGGACAGGGAAGGTCGCGGCTACACCTTC
CASSWDREGRGYTF
>.|TRBD2|TRBV7-3|TRBJ2-1
TGTGCCAGCAGCCTCTTAGCGGGAGGCAACAATGAGCAGTTCTTC
CASSLLAGGNNEQFF
>.|.|TRBV19|TRBJ2-7
TGTGCCACCTCCACTGCCGGAGCCGAGCAGTACTTC
CATSTAGAEQYF
>.|.|TRBV4-1|TRBJ2-7
TGCGCCAGCAGCCCGTACAGGGAGATTTACGAGCAGTACTTC
CASSPYREIYEQYF
>.|.|TRBV19|TRBJ1-1
TGTGCCAGTAGTATCCAGGGCCGTAAAACTGAAGCTTTCTTT
CASSIQGRKTEAFF
>.|.|TRBV7-2|TRBJ1-2
TGTGCCAGCAGCTTAGACACCTCTAACTATGGCTACACCTTC
CASSLDTSNYGYTF
>.|.|TRBV27|TRBJ2-1
TGTGCCAGCAGTTTCGAGACGCCCAGCTCCTACAATGAGCAGTTCTTC
CASSFETPSSYNEQFF
>.|.|TRBV4-2|TRBJ2-2
TGTGCCAGCAGCCAAGATCGGGAATATGCGGGTTCGAACACCGGGGAGCTGTTTTTT
CASSQDREYAGSNTGELFF
>.|TRBD2|TRBV28|TRBJ2-7
TGTGCCAGCAGTTTCGGGCTAGCGGGAGAGGTTTACGAGCAGTACTTC
CASSFGLAGEVYEQYF
>.|.|TRBV6-1|TRBJ1-2
TGTGCCAGCAGGGAGGGCGGGAGTGGAAACTATGGCTACACCTTC
CASREGGSGNYGYTF
>.|.|TRBV11-2|TRBJ2-2
TGTGCCAGCAGCCGCTATACGAACACCGGGGAGCTGTTTTTT
CASSRYTNTGELFF
>.|.|TRBV4-3|TRBJ1-5
TGCGCCAGCAGCCAAGCAGGGTCCAATCAGCCCCAGCATTTT
CASSQAGSNQPQHF
>.|.|TRBV7-8|TRBJ2-1
TGTGCCAGCACTCTTACGAGGGACGCTTACAATGAGCAGTTCTTC
CASTLTRDAYNEQFF
>.|.|TRBV9|TRBJ1-3
TGTGCCAGCAGCGTACGCCCAGACTCTGGAAACACCATATATTTT
CASSVRPDSGNTIYF
>.|TRBD2|TRBV4-2|TRBJ2-1
TGTGCCAGCAGCCTCGGCGGACTAGCGGGCCGGGGAAATGAGCAGTTCTTC
CASSLGGLAGRGNEQFF
>.|.|TRBV5-1|TRBJ1-5
TGCGCCAGCAGCATGGACGGAGACAATCAGCCCCAGCATTTT
CASSMDGDNQPQHF